The rows below give T cell receptor beta chains drawn from one sample of a study of T cell repertoires in cytomegalovirus infection. One entry per CDR3 protein results from TCRdb running MiXCR on the reads. The table has roughly 640,000 distinct CDR3 sequences, 20% to 25% seen once; the top ten hold 8%. The sample taken for sequencing was CD8+ T cells from PBMCs. The receptors stem from a human donor in good health (CMV status not recorded). Some clones in this sample may be carry-over from other donors' samples. Both conserved end residues are part of each CDR3. The D gene is left open where the match is weak. Clone size appears in some rows only: once, few, many, or a class for an expanded clone.

J gene	V gene	D gene	clone size	CDR3 DNA	CDR3 protein
TRBJ1-4	TRBV7-9	TRBD1	NA	TGTGCCAGCAGCTACACAGGGGGTGGCGAAAAACTGTTTTTT	CASSYTGGGEKLFF
TRBJ2-4	TRBV7-9	NA	few	TGTGCCAGCAGCTTCTCTGGGGGAAAGGCCAAAAACATTCAGTACTTC	CASSFSGGKAKNIQYF
TRBJ1-6	TRBV25-1	NA	few	TGTGCCAGCAGTGATGAGCAGGGGAGTTCACCCCTCCACTTT	CASSDEQGSSPLHF
TRBJ2-5	TRBV28	NA	few	TGTGCCAGCATAGCACAAGGGAACCAAGAGACCCAGTACTTC	CASIAQGNQETQYF
TRBJ2-3	TRBV7-6	TRBD2	few	TGTGCCAGCAGCCCGGGTGGGGGGGACACAGATACGCAGTATTTT	CASSPGGGDTDTQYF
TRBJ2-7	TRBV20-1	TRBD2	once	TGCAGTGCTAGCCCGACTAGCGGCTCCTACGAGCAGTACTTC	CSASPTSGSYEQYF
TRBJ1-2	TRBV7-2	NA	many	TGTGCCAGCAGTCTCCCTGGACTGGTCTCTGGCTACACCTTC	CASSLPGLVSGYTF
TRBJ1-1	TRBV29-1	NA	NA	TGCAGCGTTGACGGTCCCACAGGATGGGAGGGCACTGAAGCTTTCTTT	CSVDGPTGWEGTEAFF
TRBJ2-2	TRBV5-4	NA	NA	TGTGCCAGCCTAGGGGGTACCGGGGAGCTGTTTTTT	CASLGGTGELFF
TRBJ1-1	TRBV24-1	NA	NA	TGTGCCACCAGTGATAGCAGGGCCCCGAACACTGAAGCTTTCTTT	CATSDSRAPNTEAFF